This note documents a single TCR beta chain sequence. The CDR3 runs to 16 residues. Trimming took off 1 base at V and 4 bases at J, with 14 bases between the two ends. Germline V lookup: CDR1 SGHNT, CDR2 YYREEE (reference sequence). The sample belongs to a study of blood T cell repertoires in COVID-19. At the level of the study: Sample material is recorded as cDNA or gDNA derived from T cells, B-cell-depleted T cells, or PBMCs.

Libraries were prepared by immunoSEQ multiplex PCR; TCRdb keeps only in-frame clonotypes and omits some of them. In the table there are under 200,000 clones, 90% to 95% of which are singletons. The sequence was collected from a man aged 50 to 59 with acute or convalescent COVID-19. J is TRBJ2-2 and V is TRBV5-4; D ambiguous. The material sequenced was peripheral blood. The CDR3 loop is CASSLLAPPGTGELFF. Here the CDR3 DNA reads TGTGCCAGCAGCTTGTTAGCCCCCCCGGGCACCGGGGAGCTGTTTTTT.